This T cell receptor (beta chain) emerged from a study of blood T cell repertoires in COVID-19. Study details: Sample material is recorded as cDNA or gDNA derived from T cells, B-cell-depleted T cells, or PBMCs.

Using immunoSEQ multiplex PCR, the repertoire was profiled, and TCRdb retains in-frame clones only, with some absent. The profile shows 270,000 or so clones, 83% of them singletons. This clone appeared a few times. Germline V gene data show CDR1 as SGHTA and CDR2 as FQGNSA. The V and J ends lost 1 base and 2 bases respectively, with 9 bases between them. The CDR3 has 15 residues. This chain connects TRBV7-2 to TRBJ2-1; maybe TRBD1 (5 bases). This clonotype originated in a woman aged 45-59 years who had recovered from COVID-19. The sample comprised peripheral blood. The CDR3 DNA reads TGTGCCAGCAGCTTAGAACCAGGGACCTACAATGAGCAGTTCTTC. Translating gives CASSLEPGTYNEQFF.